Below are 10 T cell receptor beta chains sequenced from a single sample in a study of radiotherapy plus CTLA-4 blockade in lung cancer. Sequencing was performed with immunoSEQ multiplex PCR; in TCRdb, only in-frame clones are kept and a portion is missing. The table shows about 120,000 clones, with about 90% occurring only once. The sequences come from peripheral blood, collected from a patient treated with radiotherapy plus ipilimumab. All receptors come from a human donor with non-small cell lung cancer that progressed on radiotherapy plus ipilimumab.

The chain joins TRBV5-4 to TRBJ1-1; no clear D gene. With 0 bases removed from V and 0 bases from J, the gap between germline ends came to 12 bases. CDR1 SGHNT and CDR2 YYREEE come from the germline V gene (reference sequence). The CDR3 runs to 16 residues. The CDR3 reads CASSLAIGPLNTEAFF. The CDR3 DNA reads TGTGCCAGCAGCTTGGCCATCGGGCCCCTGAACACTGAAGCTTTCTTT.

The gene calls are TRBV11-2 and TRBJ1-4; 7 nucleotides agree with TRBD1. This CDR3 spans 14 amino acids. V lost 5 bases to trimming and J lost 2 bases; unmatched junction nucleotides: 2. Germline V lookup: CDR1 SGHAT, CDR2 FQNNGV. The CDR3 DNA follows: TGTGCCAGCAGCCCGGACAGGACTAATGAAAAACTGTTTTTT. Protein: CASSPDRTNEKLFF.

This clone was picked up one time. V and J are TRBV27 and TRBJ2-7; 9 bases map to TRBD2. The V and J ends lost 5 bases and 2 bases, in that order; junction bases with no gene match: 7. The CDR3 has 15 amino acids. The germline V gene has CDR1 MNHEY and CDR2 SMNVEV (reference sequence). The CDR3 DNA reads TGTGCCAGCAGTGAAATCGGCGGGAGGGCCTACGAGCAGTACTTC. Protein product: CASSEIGGRAYEQYF.

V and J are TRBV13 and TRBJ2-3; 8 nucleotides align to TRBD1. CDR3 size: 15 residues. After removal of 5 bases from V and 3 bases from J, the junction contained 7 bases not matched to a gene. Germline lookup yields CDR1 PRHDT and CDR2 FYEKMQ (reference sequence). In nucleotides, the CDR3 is TGTGCCAGCAGCCCCGACAGGGGTCGGACAGATACGCAGTATTTT. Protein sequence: CASSPDRGRTDTQYF.

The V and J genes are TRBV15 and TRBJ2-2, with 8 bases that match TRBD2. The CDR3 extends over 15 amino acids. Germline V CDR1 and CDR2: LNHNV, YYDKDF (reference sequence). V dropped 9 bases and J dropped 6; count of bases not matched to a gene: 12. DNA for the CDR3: TGTGCCACTTCGACCGGGACTAGGGGGTCCGGGGAGCTGTTTTTT. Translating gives CATSTGTRGSGELFF. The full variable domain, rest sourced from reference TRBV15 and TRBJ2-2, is DAMVIQNPRYQVTQFGKPVTLSCSQTLNHNVMYWYQQKSSQAPKLLFHYYDKDFNNEADTPDNFQSRRPNTSFCFLDIRSPGLGDTAMYLCATSTGTRGSGELFFGEGSRLTVL.

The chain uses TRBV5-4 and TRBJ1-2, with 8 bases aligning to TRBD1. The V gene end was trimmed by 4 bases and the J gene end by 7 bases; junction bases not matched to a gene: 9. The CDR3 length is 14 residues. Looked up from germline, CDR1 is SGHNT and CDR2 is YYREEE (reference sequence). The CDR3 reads CASSPGGTGGGYTF. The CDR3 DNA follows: TGTGCCAGCAGCCCTGGGGGGACAGGCGGTGGCTACACCTTC.

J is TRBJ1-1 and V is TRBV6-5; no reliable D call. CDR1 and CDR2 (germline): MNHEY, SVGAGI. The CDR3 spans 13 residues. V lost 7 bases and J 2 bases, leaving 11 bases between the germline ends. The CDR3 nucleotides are TGTGCCAGCATGGCAGGTGAAAACACTGAAGCTTTCTTT. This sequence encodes CASMAGENTEAFF.

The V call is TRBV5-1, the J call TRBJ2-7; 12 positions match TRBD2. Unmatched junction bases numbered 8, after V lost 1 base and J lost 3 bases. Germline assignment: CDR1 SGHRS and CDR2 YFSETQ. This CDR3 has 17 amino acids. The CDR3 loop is CASSLRLAGVKGYEQYF. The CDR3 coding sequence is TGCGCCAGCAGCTTGCGACTAGCGGGAGTCAAGGGCTACGAGCAGTACTTC.

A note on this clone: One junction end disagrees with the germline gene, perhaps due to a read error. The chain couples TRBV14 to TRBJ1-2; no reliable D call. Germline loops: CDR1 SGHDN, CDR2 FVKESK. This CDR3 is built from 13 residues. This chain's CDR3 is CASSQESSYGFTF. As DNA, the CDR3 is TGTGCCAGCAGCCAGGAGAGCAGCTATGGCTTCACCTTC. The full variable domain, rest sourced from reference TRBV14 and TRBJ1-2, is EAGVTQFPSHSVIEKGQTVTLRCDPISGHDNLYWYRRVMGKEIKFLLHFVKESKQDESGMPNNRFLAERTGGTYSTLKVQPAELEDSGVYFCASSQESSYGFTFGSGTRLTVV.

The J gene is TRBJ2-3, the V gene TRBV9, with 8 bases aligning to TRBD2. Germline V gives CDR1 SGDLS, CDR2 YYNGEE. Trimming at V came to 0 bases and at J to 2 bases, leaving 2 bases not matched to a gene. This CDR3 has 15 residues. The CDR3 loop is CASSVAAGATDTQYF. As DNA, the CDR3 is TGTGCCAGCAGCGTAGCAGCGGGAGCCACAGATACGCAGTATTTT.